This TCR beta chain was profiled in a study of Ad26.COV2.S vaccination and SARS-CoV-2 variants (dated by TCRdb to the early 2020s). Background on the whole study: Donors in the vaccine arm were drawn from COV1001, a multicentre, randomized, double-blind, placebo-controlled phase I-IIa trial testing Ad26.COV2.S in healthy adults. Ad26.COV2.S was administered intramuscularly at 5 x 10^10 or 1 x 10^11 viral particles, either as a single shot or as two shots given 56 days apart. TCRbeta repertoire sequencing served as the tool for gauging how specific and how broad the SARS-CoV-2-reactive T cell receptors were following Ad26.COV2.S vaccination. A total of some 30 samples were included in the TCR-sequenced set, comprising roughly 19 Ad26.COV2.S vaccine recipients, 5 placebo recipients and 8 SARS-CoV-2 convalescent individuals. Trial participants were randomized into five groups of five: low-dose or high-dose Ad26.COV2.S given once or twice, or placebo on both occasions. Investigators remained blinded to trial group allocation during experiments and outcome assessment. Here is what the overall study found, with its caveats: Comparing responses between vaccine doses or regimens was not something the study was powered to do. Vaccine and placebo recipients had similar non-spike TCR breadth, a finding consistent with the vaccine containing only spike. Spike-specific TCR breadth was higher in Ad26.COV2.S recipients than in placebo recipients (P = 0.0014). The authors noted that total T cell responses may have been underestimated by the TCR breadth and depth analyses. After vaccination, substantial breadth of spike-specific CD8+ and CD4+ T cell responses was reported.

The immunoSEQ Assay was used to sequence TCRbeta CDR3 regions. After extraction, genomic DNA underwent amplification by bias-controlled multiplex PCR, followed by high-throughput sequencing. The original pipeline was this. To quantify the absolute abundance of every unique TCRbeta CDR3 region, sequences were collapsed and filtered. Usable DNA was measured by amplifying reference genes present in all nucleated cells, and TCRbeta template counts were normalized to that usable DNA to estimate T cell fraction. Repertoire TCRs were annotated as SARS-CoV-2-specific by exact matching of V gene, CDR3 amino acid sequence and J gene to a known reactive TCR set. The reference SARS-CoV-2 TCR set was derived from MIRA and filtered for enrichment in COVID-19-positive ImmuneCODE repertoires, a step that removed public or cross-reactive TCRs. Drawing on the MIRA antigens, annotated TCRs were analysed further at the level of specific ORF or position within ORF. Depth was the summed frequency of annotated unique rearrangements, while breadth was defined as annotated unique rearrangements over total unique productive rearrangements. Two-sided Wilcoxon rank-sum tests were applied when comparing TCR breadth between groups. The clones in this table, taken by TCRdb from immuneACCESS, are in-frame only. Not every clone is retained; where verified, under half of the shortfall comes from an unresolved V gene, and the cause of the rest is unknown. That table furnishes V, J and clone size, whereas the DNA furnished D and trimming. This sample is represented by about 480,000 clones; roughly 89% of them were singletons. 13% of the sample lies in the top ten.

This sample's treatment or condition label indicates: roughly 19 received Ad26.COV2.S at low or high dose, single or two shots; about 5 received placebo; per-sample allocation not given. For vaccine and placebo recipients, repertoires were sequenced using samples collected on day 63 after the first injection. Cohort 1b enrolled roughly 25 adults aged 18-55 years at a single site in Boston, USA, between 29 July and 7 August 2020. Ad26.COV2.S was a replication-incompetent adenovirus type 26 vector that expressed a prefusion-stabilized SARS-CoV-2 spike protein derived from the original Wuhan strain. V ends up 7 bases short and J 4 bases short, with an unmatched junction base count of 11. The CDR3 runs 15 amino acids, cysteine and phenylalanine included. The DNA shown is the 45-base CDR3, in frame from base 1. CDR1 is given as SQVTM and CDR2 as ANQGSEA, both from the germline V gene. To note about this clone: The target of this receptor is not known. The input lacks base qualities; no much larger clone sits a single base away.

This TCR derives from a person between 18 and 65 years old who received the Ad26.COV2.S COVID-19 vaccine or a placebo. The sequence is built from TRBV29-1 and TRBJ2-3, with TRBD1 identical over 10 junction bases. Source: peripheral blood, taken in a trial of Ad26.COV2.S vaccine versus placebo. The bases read TGCAGCGCCCGGCTCGGGACAGGGGTTGCAGATACGCAGTATTTT. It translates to CSARLGTGVADTQYF.